This T cell receptor (beta chain) was sequenced during a study of blood T cell repertoires in COVID-19. Study summary: Donors in the United States, Italy and Spain gave samples during acute or convalescent COVID-19.

Under the authors' procedure: Estimates of nucleated cell counts were drawn from the amplification of reference gene primers. This table comes from immunoSEQ multiplex PCR, and its TCRdb copy is limited to in-frame clones, with some not included. That table gives V, J and clone size, and the DNA gave D and trimming. The table has about 480,000 clones, around nine tenths seen once. The CDR3 is 13 amino acids. The genes are TRBV21-1 and TRBJ2-7; the table's D call, TRBD2, was not checked against the DNA. TRBV21-1 represents a pseudogene. This sequence was found in a woman aged 40 to 49 who had recovered from COVID-19. Input material: PBMCs or T cells enriched from blood (not recorded which). CDR3 DNA: TGTGCCAGCAGCAAAGTGGAGGAATACGAGCAGTACTTC. Its translation is CASSKVEEYEQYF.